Below, one T cell receptor beta chain is given with its context. This clone occurred many times. The antigen it binds to is not known. No base quality values were provided; no much bigger clone lies one nucleotide off. The CDR3 measures 15 amino acids from cysteine to phenylalanine. Just the 45-base CDR3 DNA is kept, in frame starting at base 1. Germline trimming: 1 base from V, 4 bases from J; junction bases outside gene matches: 4. Sequences SEHNR (CDR1) and FQNEAQ (CDR2) are obtained from the germline V gene (reference sequence). None of the patients had been given any treatment before thyroid surgery. Patient clinical samples collected from about 2012 to 2019 were retrospectively analysed using T-cell receptor beta sequencing. This sample was included in a study of metastatic and nonmetastatic thyroid tumors (dated by TCRdb to about 2020). The study in broad terms: The researchers compared repertoires between peripheral blood samples and tumor or nodule tissue samples from patients with malignant or benign thyroid disease. What the study reported, not specific to this receptor: In both blood and tumor samples, malignant tumors were reported to have significantly higher TCR beta diversity than benign nodules.

The library was produced with PCR. Sequencing was performed on an Illumina HiSeq 4000. High-throughput sequencing was used to profile the CDR3 region of the TCR beta-chain in every patient. The authors processed their data as follows. The researchers built a classifier to tell apart papillary thyroid cancer patients with distant metastasis, based on CDR3 differences among clinicopathological groups. The Shannon index was used to measure repertoire diversity, and the Morisita-Horn index was used to measure how similar tumor and blood repertoires were. The public reads were quality trimmed at Q25 with fastp and then assembled into clones with MiXCR by TCRdb, keeping productive beta chains. The V and J calls, along with clone size, are taken from TCRdb and not from the paper's own processing. In all, the sample holds about 93,000 clones, and about 12% of those were seen once. The ten largest account for approximately 10% of the sample.

The chain was built from TRBV7-9 and TRBJ2-5, with TRBD1 identical over 9 junction bases. The source of this sequence is a female donor with papillary thyroid cancer or a benign thyroid nodule (not recorded which). Some clones in this sample may be carry-over from other donors' samples. Sequencing was performed on blood. The bases read TGTGCCAGCAGCTTAGGGGACAGGGTCGGAGAGACCCAGTACTTC. Its product reads: CASSLGDRVGETQYF.